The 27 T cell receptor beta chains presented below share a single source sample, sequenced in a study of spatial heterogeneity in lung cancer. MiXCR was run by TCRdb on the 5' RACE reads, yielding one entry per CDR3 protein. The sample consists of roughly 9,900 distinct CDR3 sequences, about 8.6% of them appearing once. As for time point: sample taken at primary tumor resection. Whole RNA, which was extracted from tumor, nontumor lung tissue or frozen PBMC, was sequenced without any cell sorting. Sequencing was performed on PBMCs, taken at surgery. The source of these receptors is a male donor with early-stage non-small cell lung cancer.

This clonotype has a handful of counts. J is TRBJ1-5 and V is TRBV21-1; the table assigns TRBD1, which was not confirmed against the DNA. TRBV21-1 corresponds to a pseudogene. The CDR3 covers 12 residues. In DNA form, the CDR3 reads TGTGCCAGCAGCCGGGACGATCAGCCCCAGCATTTT. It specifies CASSRDDQPQHF.

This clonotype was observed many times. DNA for the CDR3: TGCGCCAGCAGCCGGGTACAGGGGTCCAATGAGCAGTTCTTC. Translating it yields CASSRVQGSNEQFF. The chain links TRBV4-3 to TRBJ2-1; TRBD1 agrees at 7 bases. The CDR3 is 14 amino acids. Germline V gene lookup returns CDR1 LGHNA and CDR2 YSLEER. J gave up 6 bases and V 4 bases, and 6 bases lay outside the gene matches.

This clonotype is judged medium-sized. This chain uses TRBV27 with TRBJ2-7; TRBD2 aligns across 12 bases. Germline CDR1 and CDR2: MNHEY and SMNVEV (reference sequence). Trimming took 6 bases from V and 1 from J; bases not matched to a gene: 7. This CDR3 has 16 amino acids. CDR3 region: CASRVLAGGSSYEQYF. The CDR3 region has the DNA TGTGCCAGCAGGGTACTAGCGGGGGGCTCTTCCTACGAGCAGTACTTC.

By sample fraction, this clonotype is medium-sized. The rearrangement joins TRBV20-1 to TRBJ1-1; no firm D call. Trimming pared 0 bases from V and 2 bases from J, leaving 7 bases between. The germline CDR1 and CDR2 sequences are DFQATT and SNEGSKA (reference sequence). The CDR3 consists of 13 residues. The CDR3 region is CSARDLRNTEAFF. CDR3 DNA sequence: TGCAGTGCTAGAGATCTGAGAAACACTGAAGCTTTCTTT.

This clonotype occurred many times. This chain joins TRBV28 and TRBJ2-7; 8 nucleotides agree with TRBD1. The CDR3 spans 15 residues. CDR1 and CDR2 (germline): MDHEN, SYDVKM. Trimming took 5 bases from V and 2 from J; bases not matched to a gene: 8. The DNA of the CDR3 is TGTGCCAGCAGTCCTACAAGGACAGGGACCTACGAGCAGTACTTC. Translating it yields CASSPTRTGTYEQYF.

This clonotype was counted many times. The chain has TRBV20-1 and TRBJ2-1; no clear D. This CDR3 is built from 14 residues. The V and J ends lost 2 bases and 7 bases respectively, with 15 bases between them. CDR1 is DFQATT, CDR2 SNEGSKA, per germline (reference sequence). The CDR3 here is CSARIGGPGNEQFF. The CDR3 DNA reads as TGCAGTGCTAGAATAGGTGGTCCTGGGAATGAGCAGTTCTTC.

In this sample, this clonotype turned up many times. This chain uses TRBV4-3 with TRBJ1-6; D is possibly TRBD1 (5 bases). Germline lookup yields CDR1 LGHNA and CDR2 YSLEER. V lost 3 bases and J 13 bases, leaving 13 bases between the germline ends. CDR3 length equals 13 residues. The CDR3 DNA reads TGCGCCAGCAGCCAGGGGACCGGATCTCCCCTCCACTTT. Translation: CASSQGTGSPLHF.

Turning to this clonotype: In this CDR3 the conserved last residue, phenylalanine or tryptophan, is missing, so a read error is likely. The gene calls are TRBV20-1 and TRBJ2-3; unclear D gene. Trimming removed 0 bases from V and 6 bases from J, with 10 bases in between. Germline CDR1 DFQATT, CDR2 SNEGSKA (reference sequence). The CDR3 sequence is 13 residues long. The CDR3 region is CSARDHRADTQYL. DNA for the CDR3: TGCAGTGCTAGAGATCACCGGGCGGATACGCAGTATCTT.

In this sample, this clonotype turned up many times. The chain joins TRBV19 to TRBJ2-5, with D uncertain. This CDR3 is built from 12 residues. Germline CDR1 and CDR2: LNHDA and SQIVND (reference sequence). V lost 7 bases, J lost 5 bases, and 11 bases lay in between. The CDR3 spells CASKGGSETQYF. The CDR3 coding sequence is TGTGCCAGTAAAGGTGGGTCGGAGACCCAGTACTTC.

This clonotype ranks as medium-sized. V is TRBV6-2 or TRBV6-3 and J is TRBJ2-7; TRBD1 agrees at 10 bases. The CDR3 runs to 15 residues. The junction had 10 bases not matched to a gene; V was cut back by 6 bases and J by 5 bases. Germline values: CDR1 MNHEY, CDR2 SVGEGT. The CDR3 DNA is TGTGCCAGCAGATATACGGGACAGGGGATCGACGAGCAGTACTTC. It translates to CASRYTGQGIDEQYF.

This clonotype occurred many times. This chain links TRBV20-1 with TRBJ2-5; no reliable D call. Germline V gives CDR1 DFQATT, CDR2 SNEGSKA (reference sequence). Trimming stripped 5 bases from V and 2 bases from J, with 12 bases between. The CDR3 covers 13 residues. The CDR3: CSAPTTLQETQYF. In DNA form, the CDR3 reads TGCAGTGCTCCTACCACCCTTCAAGAGACCCAGTACTTC.

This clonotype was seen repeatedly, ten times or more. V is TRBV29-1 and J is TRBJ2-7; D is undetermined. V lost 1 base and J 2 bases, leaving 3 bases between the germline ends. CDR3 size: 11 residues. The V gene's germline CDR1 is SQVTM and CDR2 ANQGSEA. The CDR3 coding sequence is TGCAGCGTTGAAGTAGCCTACGAGCAGTACTTC. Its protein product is CSVEVAYEQYF.

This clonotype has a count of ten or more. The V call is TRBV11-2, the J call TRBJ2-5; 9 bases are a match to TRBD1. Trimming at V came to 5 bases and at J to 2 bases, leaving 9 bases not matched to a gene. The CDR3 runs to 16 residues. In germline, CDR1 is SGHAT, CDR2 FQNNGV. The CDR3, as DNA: TGTGCCAGCAGCCTCTTTGGGACAGGGATTCAAGAGACCCAGTACTTC. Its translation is CASSLFGTGIQETQYF.

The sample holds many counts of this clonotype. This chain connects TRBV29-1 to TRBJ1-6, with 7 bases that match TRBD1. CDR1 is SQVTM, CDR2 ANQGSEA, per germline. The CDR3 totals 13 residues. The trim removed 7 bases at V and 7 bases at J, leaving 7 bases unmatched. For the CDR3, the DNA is TGCAGCGCAGCTACGGACAGGAATTCACCCCTCCACTTT. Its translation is CSAATDRNSPLHF. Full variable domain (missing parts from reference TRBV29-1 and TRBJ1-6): SAVISQKPSRDICQRGTSLTIQCQVDSQVTMMFWYRQQPGQSLTLIATANQGSEATYESGFVIDKFPISRPNLTFSTLTVSNMSPEDSSIYLCSAATDRNSPLHFGNGTRLTVT.

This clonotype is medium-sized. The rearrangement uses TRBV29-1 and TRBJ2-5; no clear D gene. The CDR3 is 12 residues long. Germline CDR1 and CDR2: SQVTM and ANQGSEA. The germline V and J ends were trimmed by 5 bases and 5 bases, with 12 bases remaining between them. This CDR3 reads CSVIPAEETQYF. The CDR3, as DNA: TGCAGCGTTATCCCGGCCGAGGAGACCCAGTACTTC.

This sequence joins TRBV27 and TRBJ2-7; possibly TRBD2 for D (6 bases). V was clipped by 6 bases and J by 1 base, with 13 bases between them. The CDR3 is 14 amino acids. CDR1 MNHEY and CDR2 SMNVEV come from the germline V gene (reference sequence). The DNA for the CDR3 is TGTGCCAGCAGATATATGGGGACTTCCTACGAGCAGTACTTC. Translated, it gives CASRYMGTSYEQYF.

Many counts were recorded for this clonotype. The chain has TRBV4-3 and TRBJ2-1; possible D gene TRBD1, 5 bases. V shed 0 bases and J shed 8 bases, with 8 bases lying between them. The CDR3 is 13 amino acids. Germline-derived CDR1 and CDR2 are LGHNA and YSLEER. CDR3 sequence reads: CASSQDSRDEQFF. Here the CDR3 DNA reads TGCGCCAGCAGCCAAGATTCCAGGGATGAGCAGTTCTTC.

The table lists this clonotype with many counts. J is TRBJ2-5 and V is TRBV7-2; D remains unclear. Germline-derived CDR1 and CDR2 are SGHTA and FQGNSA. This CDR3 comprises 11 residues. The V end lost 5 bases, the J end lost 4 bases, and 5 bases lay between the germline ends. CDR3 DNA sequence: TGTGCCAGCAGCCCGGGAGAGACCCAGTACTTC. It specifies CASSPGETQYF.

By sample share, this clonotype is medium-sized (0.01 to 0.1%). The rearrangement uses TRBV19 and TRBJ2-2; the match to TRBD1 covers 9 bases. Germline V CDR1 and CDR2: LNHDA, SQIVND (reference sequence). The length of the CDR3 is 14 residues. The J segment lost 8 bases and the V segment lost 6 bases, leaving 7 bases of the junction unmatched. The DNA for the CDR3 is TGTGCCAGTAGACCCGGGACAGGGATTGGGGAGCTGTTTTTT. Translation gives CASRPGTGIGELFF.

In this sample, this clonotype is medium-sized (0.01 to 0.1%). For the CDR3, the DNA is TGTGCCAGCAGCTGGGACGGCGCGCCCGGGGAGCTGTTTTTT. This gives the protein CASSWDGAPGELFF. The J gene is TRBJ2-2, the V gene TRBV5-6, with D perhaps being TRBD1 or TRBD2 (5 bases each). V was shortened by 3 bases and J by 6 bases, with 12 bases between the two germline ends. Germline CDR1 is SGHDT and CDR2 is YYEEEE. This CDR3 has 14 residues.

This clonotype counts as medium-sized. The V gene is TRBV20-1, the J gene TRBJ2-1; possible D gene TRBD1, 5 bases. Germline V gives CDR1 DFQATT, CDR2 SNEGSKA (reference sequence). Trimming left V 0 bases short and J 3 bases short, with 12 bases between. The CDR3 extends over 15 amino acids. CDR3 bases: TGCAGTGCTAGAGAGGGGTATGACAGCTACAATGAGCAGTTCTTC. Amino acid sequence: CSAREGYDSYNEQFF.

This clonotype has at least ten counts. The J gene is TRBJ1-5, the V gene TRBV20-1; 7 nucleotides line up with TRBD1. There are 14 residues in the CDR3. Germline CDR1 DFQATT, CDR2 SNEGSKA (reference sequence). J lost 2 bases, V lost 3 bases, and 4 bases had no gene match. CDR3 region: CSASEGGRNQPQHF. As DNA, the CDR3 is TGCAGTGCTAGTGAAGGGGGCCGCAATCAGCCCCAGCATTTT.

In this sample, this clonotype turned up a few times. CDR3 sequence reads: CAISEIEGGQPQHF. CDR3 bases: TGTGCCATCAGTGAGATAGAGGGGGGTCAGCCCCAGCATTTT. The genes are TRBV10-3 and TRBJ1-5, with D tentatively TRBD1 (6 bases). Germline V gene data show CDR1 as ENHRY and CDR2 as SYGVKD. Trimming shortened V by 2 bases and J by 6 bases, and 11 bases separated the two germline ends. The CDR3 spans 14 residues.

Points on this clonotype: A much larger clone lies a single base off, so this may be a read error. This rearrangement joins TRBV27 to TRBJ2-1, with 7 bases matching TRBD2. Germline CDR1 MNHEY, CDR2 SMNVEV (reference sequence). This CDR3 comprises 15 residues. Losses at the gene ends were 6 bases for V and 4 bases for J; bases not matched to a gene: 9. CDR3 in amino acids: CASSVGLSGYNEQFF. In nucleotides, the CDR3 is TGTGCCAGCAGCGTGGGACTATCGGGGTACAATGAGCAGTTCTTC.

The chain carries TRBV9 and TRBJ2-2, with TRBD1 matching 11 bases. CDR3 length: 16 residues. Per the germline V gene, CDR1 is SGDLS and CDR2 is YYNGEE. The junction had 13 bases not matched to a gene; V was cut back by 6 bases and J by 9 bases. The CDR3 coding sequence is TGTGCCAGCAACCAACGGGGACAGGGGGAATGGCGGGAGCTGTTTTTT. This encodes CASNQRGQGEWRELFF.

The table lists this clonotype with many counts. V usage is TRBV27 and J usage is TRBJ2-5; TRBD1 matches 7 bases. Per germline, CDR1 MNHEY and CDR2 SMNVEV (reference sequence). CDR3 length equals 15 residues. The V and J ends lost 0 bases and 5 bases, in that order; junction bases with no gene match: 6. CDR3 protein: CASSLSRDRGETQYF. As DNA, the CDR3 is TGTGCCAGCAGTTTATCACGGGACAGAGGGGAGACCCAGTACTTC.

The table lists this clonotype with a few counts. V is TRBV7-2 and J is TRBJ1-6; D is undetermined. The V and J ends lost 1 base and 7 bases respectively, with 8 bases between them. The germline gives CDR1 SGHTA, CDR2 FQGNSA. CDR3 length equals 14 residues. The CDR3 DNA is TGTGCCAGCAGCTTAGGCAGAGCCAATTCACCCCTCCACTTT. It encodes CASSLGRANSPLHF.